Listed here are 5 T cell receptor beta chains from one sample, sequenced in a study of T cells after yellow fever vaccination. Each CDR3 protein gets one entry after TCRdb re-called the 5' RACE reads with MiXCR. The sample includes some 350,000 distinct CDR3 sequences, under 5% of them seen just once. The specimen comprised PBMCs, sampled 5 days after the yellow fever booster vaccination. The receptors stem from a man younger than 35 who received the YFV17D yellow fever vaccine.

The chain uses TRBV5-1 and TRBJ2-5; D is ambiguous. V lost 1 base to trimming and J lost 5 bases, with 12 bases between them. Germline values: CDR1 SGHRS, CDR2 YFSETQ. The CDR3 length is 14 residues. The CDR3: CASSLMPATETQYF. As DNA, the CDR3 is TGCGCCAGCAGCTTGATGCCTGCAACGGAGACCCAGTACTTC.

This clonotype was recorded at least ten times. This chain joins TRBV6-5 and TRBJ2-1; D unclear. Trimming removed 5 bases from V and 4 bases from J, with 24 bases in between. Germline assignment: CDR1 MNHEY and CDR2 SVGAGI. This CDR3 comprises 18 residues. The CDR3 nucleotides read TGTGCCAGCAGTCGTACTCTGATTGGAGCGACTCCTTACAATGAGCAGTTCTTC. It yields the protein CASSRTLIGATPYNEQFF.

This clonotype was recorded at least ten times. The rearrangement joins TRBV7-9 to TRBJ1-2, with TRBD1 matching 10 bases. Germline V lookup: CDR1 SEHNR, CDR2 FQNEAQ (reference sequence). J lost 6 bases, V lost 3 bases, and 7 bases had no gene match. There are 15 residues in the CDR3. CDR3: CASSFGQGEADGYTF. The CDR3 DNA follows: TGTGCCAGCAGCTTCGGACAGGGGGAAGCCGATGGCTACACCTTC.

The chain links TRBV7-2 to TRBJ1-2; D is unresolved. CDR1 and CDR2 (germline): SGHTA, FQGNSA. V was cut by 5 bases and J by 4 bases, with 14 bases left in between. This CDR3 is 14 amino acids long. This chain's CDR3 is CASSNREVVYGYTF. CDR3 nucleotides: TGTGCCAGCAGCAACCGGGAGGTGGTCTATGGCTACACCTTC.

Only a few counts were recorded for this clonotype. The J gene is TRBJ2-1, the V gene TRBV6-1, with 7 nucleotides matching TRBD1. Germline-derived CDR1 and CDR2 are MNHNS and SASEGT. The length of the CDR3 is 15 residues. The V segment lost 1 base and the J segment 6 bases; nucleotides outside the gene matches: 6. The CDR3 DNA sequence: TGTGCCAGCAGTGAAGGACAGGGAATAGGCAATGAGCAGTTCTTC. Its translation: CASSEGQGIGNEQFF.